The 10 T cell receptor beta chains below were found in one sample sequenced in a study of blood T cell repertoires in COVID-19. Assay: immunoSEQ multiplex PCR; the TCRdb copy retains only in-frame clones and omits some. This sample has around 140,000 clones, with about 86% found just once. The specimen was peripheral blood. The receptors derive from a woman in her sixties with active or convalescent COVID-19.

The chain links TRBV6-5 to TRBJ1-1; D is perhaps TRBD1 (5 bases). V was clipped by 8 bases and J by 11 bases, with 18 bases between them. Germline V gives CDR1 MNHEY, CDR2 SVGAGI. The CDR3 is 12 amino acids. CDR3 DNA: TGTGCCAGCGGCGATACGGGACTCGGCGCTTTCTTT. Amino acids: CASGDTGLGAFF.

The chain uses TRBV5-6 and TRBJ2-2; D is ambiguous. Per the germline V gene, CDR1 is SGHDT and CDR2 is YYEEEE. V was trimmed by 2 bases and J by 5 bases, leaving 10 bases between them. CDR3 length: 14 amino acids. DNA of the CDR3: TGTGCCAGCAGCTTACCAGGATGGACCGGGGAGCTGTTTTTT. Translation: CASSLPGWTGELFF.

V gene TRBV28 combines with J gene TRBJ1-2; TRBD1 matches at 7 bases. Germline assignment: CDR1 MDHEN and CDR2 SYDVKM. This CDR3 region has 14 residues. V gave up 5 bases and J gave up 4 bases; unmatched junction bases: 7. Here the CDR3 reads CASSDTGVFYGYTF. DNA for the CDR3: TGTGCCAGCAGTGATACAGGGGTATTCTATGGCTACACCTTC.

This chain joins TRBV30 and TRBJ1-1; 7 positions agree with TRBD1. Trimming took 1 base from V and 4 from J; bases not matched to a gene: 12. The germline CDR1 and CDR2 sequences are GTSNPN and SVGIG (reference sequence). The CDR3 loop spans 16 amino acids. As DNA, the CDR3 is TGTGCCTGGAGTGGGAAACAGGGGTATTTTAGCACTGAAGCTTTCTTT. Translation: CAWSGKQGYFSTEAFF.

The V call is TRBV3-1 (or the pseudogene TRBV3-2), the J call TRBJ1-5; D is possibly TRBD1 (5 bases). V lost 3 bases to trimming and J lost 1 base, with 13 bases between them. The CDR3 contains 16 residues. Germline lookup yields CDR1 LGHDT and CDR2 YNNKEL (reference sequence). The CDR3 DNA is TGTGCCAGCAGCCATCAGCAGGGAGGGAGCAATCAGCCCCAGCATTTT. This codes for CASSHQQGGSNQPQHF.

The chain uses TRBV7-2 and TRBJ1-1; D remains ambiguous. The CDR3 totals 14 residues. Trimming shortened V by 2 bases and J by 4 bases, and 11 bases separated the two germline ends. Germline V lookup: CDR1 SGHTA, CDR2 FQGNSA. The CDR3 region has the DNA TGTGCCAGCAGCTTATCAGGTACGGCCACTGAAGCTTTCTTT. Its protein is CASSLSGTATEAFF.

The chain has TRBV6-5 and TRBJ1-5; D possibly corresponds to TRBD1 (5 bases). Germline CDR1 and CDR2: MNHEY and SVGAGI. V lost 1 base to trimming and J lost 5 bases, with 9 bases between them. The CDR3 consists of 14 residues. The CDR3 loop reads CASSYFGGDQPQHF. The CDR3 DNA follows: TGTGCCAGCAGTTACTTCGGGGGTGATCAGCCCCAGCATTTT.

This clone occurred many times. The genes are TRBV18 and TRBJ1-3, with 7 bases matching TRBD1. The CDR3 is 16 residues long. Trimming at V came to 4 bases and at J to 4 bases, leaving 10 bases not matched to a gene. Germline values: CDR1 KGHSH, CDR2 LQKENI. The CDR3 region is CASSQPGDREGNTIYF. CDR3 coding DNA: TGTGCCAGCTCACAACCCGGCGACAGGGAAGGAAACACCATATATTTT.

This chain joins TRBV19 and TRBJ1-6, with TRBD1 matching 8 bases. CDR1 is LNHDA and CDR2 is SQIVND in the germline V gene (reference sequence). This CDR3 spans 14 amino acids. Trimming cost V 5 bases and J 9 bases; bases outside gene matches: 6. CDR3 sequence: CASSETGDPSPLHF. CDR3 DNA sequence: TGTGCCAGTAGTGAGACAGGGGATCCTTCACCCCTCCACTTT.

CDR3 in amino acids: CASSPPPGRTYGYTF. The CDR3 bases are TGTGCCAGCAGCCCCCCCCCAGGGAGGACCTATGGCTACACCTTC. The rearrangement uses TRBV7-2 and TRBJ1-2, with a possible D match to TRBD1 (5 bases). Trimming pared 5 bases from V and 4 bases from J, leaving 17 bases between. CDR3 length equals 15 residues. The germline gives CDR1 SGHTA, CDR2 FQGNSA.